These 8 T cell receptor beta chains originate from one sample sequenced in a study of T cell responses to AZD1222 COVID-19 vaccine. Measured with immunoSEQ multiplex PCR; TCRdb has only the in-frame clones, and not every one. The sample yields about 110,000 clones, about 81% seen once. Material: peripheral blood, obtained on day 0 of AZD1222 vaccination. Receptors originate from an adult in good health.

The chain carries TRBV5-1 and TRBJ2-1, with 8 nucleotides matching TRBD1. This CDR3 spans 15 amino acids. The V and J ends lost 3 bases and 5 bases, in that order; junction bases with no gene match: 7. Germline CDR1 and CDR2: SGHRS and YFSETQ. CDR3 in DNA: TGCGCCAGCAGCTGGACAGGGTCGGCCGACAATGAGCAGTTCTTC. This translates into CASSWTGSADNEQFF. The full variable domain, with the rest looked up from reference TRBV5-1 and TRBJ2-1, is KAGVTQTPRYLIKTRGQQVTLSCSPISGHRSVSWYQQTPGQGLQFLFEYFSETQRNKGNFPGRFSGRQFSNSRSEMNVSTLELGDSALYLCASSWTGSADNEQFFGPGTRLTVL.

The chain combines TRBV20-1 with TRBJ2-7; D tentatively fits TRBD1 or TRBD2 (5 bases each). Germline CDR1 and CDR2: DFQATT and SNEGSKA (reference sequence). V dropped 3 bases and J dropped 7 bases, with 19 bases sitting between them. The CDR3 has 14 amino acids. This chain's CDR3 is CSASPTGRRGEQYF. The CDR3 DNA follows: TGCAGTGCTAGTCCCACGGGACGCCGAGGAGAGCAGTACTTC.

V and J are TRBV5-6 and TRBJ2-2; 8 bases line up with TRBD2. The CDR3 covers 17 residues. Germline V gene lookup returns CDR1 SGHDT and CDR2 YYEEEE. V shed 2 bases, J shed 4 bases, and the junction held 10 bases outside the gene matches. The CDR3 sequence: CASSLQERAGGTGELFF. In DNA form, the CDR3 reads TGTGCCAGCAGCTTACAAGAGCGGGCGGGAGGCACCGGGGAGCTGTTTTTT.

The V call is TRBV5-8, the J call TRBJ2-7; 7 bases match TRBD1. Germline CDR1 SGHTS, CDR2 YDEGEE. V gave up 2 bases and J gave up 3 bases; unmatched junction bases: 2. CDR3 length: 13 amino acids. CDR3: CASSFDRVYEQYF. The DNA of the CDR3 is TGTGCCAGCAGCTTTGACAGGGTCTACGAGCAGTACTTC.

The chain recombines TRBV7-9 with TRBJ2-5; either TRBD1 or TRBD2 may supply D (5 bases each). This CDR3 has 15 amino acids. Per the germline V gene, CDR1 is SEHNR and CDR2 is FQNEAQ (reference sequence). V lost 5 bases to trimming and J lost 5 bases, with 18 bases between them. In nucleotides, the CDR3 is TGTGCCAGCAGCCTGGCCGGGACGGCTTCCGAGACCCAGTACTTC. This gives the protein CASSLAGTASETQYF.

The CDR3 protein is CASSIPAPGNTEAFF. In DNA form, the CDR3 reads TGTGCCAGTAGTATTCCGGCCCCAGGGAACACTGAAGCTTTCTTT. V gene TRBV19 combines with J gene TRBJ1-1; D is unclear. The ends were cut back, 3 bases at V and 1 base at J, with 12 bases in the middle. This CDR3 is 15 amino acids long. CDR1 is LNHDA and CDR2 is SQIVND in the germline V gene (reference sequence).

To note about this clone: The same CDR3 is also encoded by other DNA sequences in this sample. The gene calls are TRBV28 and TRBJ1-4, with 8 bases lining up with TRBD1. Trimming at V came to 2 bases and at J to 8 bases, leaving 4 bases not matched to a gene. Per germline, CDR1 MDHEN and CDR2 SYDVKM. This CDR3 contains 14 residues. This chain's CDR3 is CASSLGQGWEKLFF. The CDR3 DNA follows: TGTGCCAGCAGTTTAGGACAGGGATGGGAAAAACTGTTTTTT.

V usage is TRBV6-2 or TRBV6-3 and J usage is TRBJ1-4, with D tentatively TRBD1 (6 bases). Trimming stripped 0 bases from V and 7 bases from J, with 15 bases between. Looked up from germline, CDR1 is MNHEY and CDR2 is SVGEGT. This CDR3 spans 16 amino acids. DNA of the CDR3: TGTGCCAGCAGTTACTCGTTCGGGACATGGGGTGAAAAACTGTTTTTT. This codes for CASSYSFGTWGEKLFF.